The next 8 T cell receptor beta chains were all read from a single sample in a study of T cell responses to AZD1222 COVID-19 vaccine. The data were produced by immunoSEQ multiplex PCR, yet TCRdb's version contains in-frame clones alone and is incomplete. This sample has more than 95,000 clones, with less than 90% found just once. The sequences come from peripheral blood, collected on day 0 of AZD1222 vaccination. These receptors came from an adult in good health.

The rearrangement links TRBV11-1 to TRBJ2-7; 10 positions agree with TRBD1. Germline-derived CDR1 and CDR2 are SGHAT and FQDESV (reference sequence). V lost 5 bases to trimming and J lost 0 bases; unmatched junction nucleotides: 4. The CDR3 extends over 15 amino acids. The CDR3 nucleotides are TGTGCCAGCAGCCCTCGGACAGGGGGCTCCTACGAGCAGTACTTC. Translating it yields CASSPRTGGSYEQYF. Complete variable domain (other parts from reference TRBV11-1 and TRBJ2-7): EAEVAQSPRYKITEKSQAVAFWCDPISGHATLYWYRQILGQGPELLVQFQDESVVDDSQLPKDRFSAERLKGVDSTLKIQPAELGDSAMYLCASSPRTGGSYEQYFGPGTRLTVT.

The chain employs TRBV19 and TRBJ2-2; 7 nucleotides agree with TRBD1. V lost 6 bases, J lost 6 bases, and 4 bases stayed unmatched. Germline loops: CDR1 LNHDA, CDR2 SQIVND (reference sequence). This CDR3 is built from 13 residues. The DNA of the CDR3 is TGTGCCAGTAGCGACAGGGACGCCGGGGAGCTGTTTTTT. Protein sequence: CASSDRDAGELFF.

The rearrangement links TRBV24-1 to TRBJ1-5; TRBD1 is a possible D gene (6 bases). Germline V CDR1 and CDR2: KGHDR, SFDVKD. Trimming pared 2 bases from V and 4 bases from J, leaving 14 bases between. The CDR3 loop spans 16 amino acids. The CDR3 sequence is CATSDSTRGANQPQHF. The CDR3 region has the DNA TGTGCCACCAGTGATTCAACCAGGGGAGCGAATCAGCCCCAGCATTTT.

The chain uses TRBV27 and TRBJ1-5; possible D gene TRBD1, 6 bases. V lost 2 bases and J lost 4, with 6 bases in between. The CDR3 contains 13 residues. Per germline, CDR1 MNHEY and CDR2 SMNVEV (reference sequence). The CDR3: CASSLQGNQPQHF. The CDR3 coding sequence is TGTGCCAGCAGTTTACAGGGGAATCAGCCCCAGCATTTT.

The V gene is TRBV7-9, the J gene TRBJ2-5; 8 nucleotides align to TRBD2. Germline CDR1 and CDR2: SEHNR and FQNEAQ (reference sequence). The length of the CDR3 is 15 residues. With 7 bases clipped from V and 9 bases from J, the junction kept 16 bases outside the gene matches. Here the CDR3 DNA reads TGTGCCAGCAACGATAGGGCGGGGGGCCCCTGGGCCCAGTACTTC. It encodes CASNDRAGGPWAQYF.

V gene TRBV9 combines with J gene TRBJ2-7, with 11 bases matching TRBD2. The CDR3 sequence is 15 residues long. The V and J ends lost 4 bases and 0 bases, in that order; junction bases with no gene match: 3. From germline, CDR1 is SGDLS and CDR2 YYNGEE. CDR3 bases: TGTGCCAGCAGCCCTAGCGGGGGGCCCTCCTACGAGCAGTACTTC. This gives the protein CASSPSGGPSYEQYF.

This clone was picked up a small number of times. The chain links TRBV19 to TRBJ2-3, with TRBD2 matching 10 bases. CDR1 is LNHDA and CDR2 is SQIVND in the germline V gene (reference sequence). The CDR3 loop spans 14 amino acids. V gave up 5 bases and J gave up 4 bases; unmatched junction bases: 3. The CDR3 reads CASSPGTSADTQYF. The CDR3 DNA follows: TGTGCCAGTAGTCCAGGGACTAGCGCAGATACGCAGTATTTT.

This clone is a singleton in its sample. The rearrangement links TRBV7-3 to TRBJ2-3; maybe TRBD1 (6 bases). Germline V gene data show CDR1 as SGHTA and CDR2 as FQGTGA. This CDR3 region has 16 residues. V was pared by 3 bases and J by 5 bases, with 18 bases between. The CDR3 loop is CASSLLSGTTRDTQYF. DNA of the CDR3: TGTGCCAGCAGCTTGCTTTCCGGGACAACGAGAGATACGCAGTATTTT.